This TCR beta chain was recovered during a study of shared clonotypes between healthy human individuals. This clone has only a few counts. Data came from immunoSEQ multiplex PCR; TCRdb stores just in-frame clones and leaves some out. Counted here are about a million clones, approximately 76% occurring once; the ten biggest clones make up around 1.4%. This sequence originates from a man aged 18 to 35 in good health. Sequencing input: memory CD4+ T cells sorted from blood. Noted subset: CD45RA-negative fraction.

The CDR3 loop is CASRLRGGGLLTSYEQYF. The CDR3, as DNA: TGTGCCAGCAGGCTAAGAGGGGGCGGTCTATTAACCTCCTACGAGCAGTACTTC. This chain joins TRBV27 and TRBJ2-7; 7 bases map to TRBD1. The CDR3 extends over 18 amino acids. With 6 bases clipped from V and 0 bases from J, the junction kept 17 bases outside the gene matches. Germline V lookup: CDR1 MNHEY, CDR2 SMNVEV (reference sequence).